The clone carrying this T cell receptor (beta chain) has a handful of counts. Researchers placed some 200,000 CFSE-labeled responder cells in culture with some 200,000 irradiated, violet-dye-labeled stimulator cells. This sample was included in a study of graft-versus-host responses after intestinal transplantation. The data were produced by immunoSEQ multiplex PCR, yet TCRdb's version contains in-frame clones alone and is incomplete. The sample contains more than 10,000 clones, roughly 30% of which appear only once. The CDR3 has 12 amino acids. Looked up from germline, CDR1 is SGDLS and CDR2 is YYNGEE. The V end was cut by 4 bases, the J end by 4 bases, with 8 bases between. Study-wide findings and caveats: With peak circulating GvH clone levels came an association with early post-transplant HvG declines. The marrow of recipients harbored GvH clones, and ileum or blood showed some of them first.

The clonotype comes from a human patient who was an organ donor for intestinal transplantation. J is TRBJ1-2 and V is TRBV9; D remains unclear. The sequenced sample was alloreactive CD4+ T cells from a mixed lymphocyte reaction culture, obtained before transplantation. The subset denotes: CFSE-low proliferating T cells sorted from approximately 6-day pre-transplant mixed lymphocyte reaction (GvH or HvG direction). The CDR3 DNA reads as TGTGCCAGCAGCTCGTCCGGCTATGGCTACACCTTC. This codes for CASSSSGYGYTF. The full variable domain, completed using reference TRBV9 and TRBJ1-2, is DSGVTQTPKHLITATGQRVTLRCSPRSGDLSVYWYQQSLDQGLQFLIQYYNGEERAKGNILERFSAQQFPDLHSELNLSSLELGDSALYFCASSSSGYGYTFGSGTRLTVV.